Below, 32 T cell receptor beta chains from the same sample are listed, as sequenced in a study of shared clonotypes between healthy human individuals. Sequenced by immunoSEQ multiplex PCR; TCRdb stores in-frame clones only, minus some. The sample consists of roughly 2 million clones, 85% to 95% of them appearing once. The naive CD8 population came from CD45RO-negative cells selected for CCR7, without terminally differentiated effector memory CD45RA+ cells. Sequencing input: naive CD8+ T cells sorted from blood. Receptors were obtained from a man younger than 30 in good health.

The chain links TRBV19 to TRBJ1-6; the D gene is possibly TRBD1 (6 bases). The germline V gene encodes CDR1 LNHDA and CDR2 SQIVND (reference sequence). This CDR3 comprises 16 residues. V was trimmed by 10 bases and J by 7 bases, leaving 23 bases between them. The CDR3 DNA sequence: TGTGCCACCGGGGGCCAGGGCGTAGTGCAGAATTCACCCCTCCACTTT. Encoded protein: CATGGQGVVQNSPLHF.

This chain uses TRBV27 with TRBJ2-7; no firm D call. In germline, CDR1 is MNHEY, CDR2 SMNVEV (reference sequence). V gave up 3 bases and J gave up 4 bases, with 13 bases separating them. The CDR3 extends over 14 amino acids. In DNA form, the CDR3 reads TGTGCCAGCAGTTTCATAGGGCTTCCGTACGAGCAGTACTTC. This codes for CASSFIGLPYEQYF.

The chain links TRBV6-5 to TRBJ2-2; possible D gene TRBD1, 5 bases. Trimming took off 5 bases at V and 4 bases at J, with 11 bases between the two ends. CDR1 and CDR2 from the germline V gene are MNHEY and SVGAGI. The CDR3 has 14 residues. Here the CDR3 reads CASSRPDITGELFF. CDR3 nucleotide sequence: TGTGCCAGCAGTCGGCCGGACATCACCGGGGAGCTGTTTTTT.

Only a few counts were recorded for this clone. This rearrangement joins TRBV4-1 to TRBJ1-6; 7 bases map to TRBD1. V dropped 4 bases and J dropped 8; count of bases not matched to a gene: 8. This CDR3 region has 15 residues. Germline V lookup: CDR1 MGHRA, CDR2 YSYEKL. CDR3 amino acids: CASSPRQGLDSPLHF. DNA for the CDR3: TGCGCCAGCAGCCCCCGACAGGGCCTCGATTCACCCCTCCACTTT.

Comment on this clone: Other nucleotide sequences in the sample specify the same CDR3. The chain uses TRBV15 and TRBJ1-2, with D possibly matching TRBD1 (5 bases). This CDR3 has 14 residues. Trimming pared 0 bases from V and 8 bases from J, leaving 13 bases between. Germline assignment: CDR1 LNHNV and CDR2 YYDKDF (reference sequence). Written as DNA, the CDR3 is TGTGCCACCAGCAGAGATCTGGGGGGAGACGGCTACACCTTC. It translates to CATSRDLGGDGYTF.

V and J are TRBV28 and TRBJ2-3; unclear D gene. The CDR3 covers 13 residues. V lost 3 bases to trimming and J lost 2 bases, with 6 bases between them. From germline, CDR1 is MDHEN and CDR2 SYDVKM. CDR3 loop: CASSFTFTDTQYF. CDR3 DNA sequence: TGTGCCAGCAGTTTCACGTTCACAGATACGCAGTATTTT.

The chain is built from TRBV11-2 and TRBJ2-3; 9 bases map to TRBD1. The CDR3 covers 14 residues. The ends lost 5 bases at V and 5 bases at J; junction bases unmatched: 5. Germline V gene lookup returns CDR1 SGHAT and CDR2 FQNNGV. CDR3 region: CASSLGQGLDTQYF. In nucleotides, the CDR3 is TGTGCCAGCAGCCTAGGACAGGGGCTAGATACGCAGTATTTT. The entire variable domain, with the rest obtained from reference TRBV11-2 and TRBJ2-3, is as follows: EAGVAQSPRYKIIEKRQSVAFWCNPISGHATLYWYQQILGQGPKLLIQFQNNGVVDDSQLPKDRFSAERLKGVDSTLKIQPAKLEDSAVYLCASSLGQGLDTQYFGPGTRLTVL.

At least ten counts were recorded for this clone. V is TRBV6-6 and J is TRBJ1-1, with a tentative D call TRBD1 (6 bases). The V end was cut by 4 bases, the J end by 0 bases, with 12 bases between. The CDR3 length is 15 residues. Per germline, CDR1 MNHNY and CDR2 SVGAGI (reference sequence). CDR3 nucleotides: TGTGCCAGCAGTTCACAAGCAGGGGTGAACACTGAAGCTTTCTTT. Translating it yields CASSSQAGVNTEAFF.

As concerns this clone: This sample includes further DNA sequences coding for the same CDR3. The chain uses TRBV11-2 and TRBJ2-7; TRBD2 aligns across 9 bases. The junction had 6 bases not matched to a gene; V was cut back by 5 bases and J by 1 base. Germline CDR1 SGHAT, CDR2 FQNNGV. This CDR3 is 15 amino acids long. DNA for the CDR3: TGTGCCAGCAGCCTCGGACTAGCGCGTTCCTACGAGCAGTACTTC. Translation: CASSLGLARSYEQYF.

V is TRBV30 and J is TRBJ1-5; D gene uncertain. Deletions cut 6 bases from V and 0 bases from J, with 12 bases between. CDR3 length: 14 amino acids. In germline, CDR1 is GTSNPN, CDR2 SVGIG (reference sequence). The CDR3, as DNA: TGTGCCTGCCCCCGGCAGCATAGCAATCAGCCCCAGCATTTT. Amino acid sequence: CACPRQHSNQPQHF.

The chain combines TRBV7-9 with TRBJ2-5, with 9 bases matching TRBD1. The CDR3 contains 14 residues. The junction had 5 bases not matched to a gene; V was cut back by 6 bases and J by 3 bases. Germline V gives CDR1 SEHNR, CDR2 FQNEAQ (reference sequence). The CDR3 DNA follows: TGTGCCAGCAGTTATCGACAGGGGGAAGAGACCCAGTACTTC. Its translation is CASSYRQGEETQYF.

V is TRBV27 and J is TRBJ2-7, with TRBD2 matching 7 bases. The junction had 3 bases not matched to a gene; V was cut back by 4 bases and J by 6 bases. Germline V gene sequence: CDR1 MNHEY, CDR2 SMNVEV (reference sequence). The CDR3 loop spans 12 amino acids. The CDR3 bases are TGTGCCAGCAGTTGGGGCGGGAGCGAGCAGTACTTC. It specifies CASSWGGSEQYF.

The chain carries TRBV9 and TRBJ2-1; unclear D gene. Germline V lookup: CDR1 SGDLS, CDR2 YYNGEE. The CDR3 has 13 residues. Trimming removed 0 bases at V and 10 bases at J, with 11 bases between. CDR3 nucleotide sequence: TGTGCCAGCAGCGTAGCTGACGTAGGCGAGCAGTTCTTC. Translating it yields CASSVADVGEQFF.

The chain couples TRBV19 to TRBJ2-1, with D possibly TRBD2 on 5 matching bases. Germline V gene lookup returns CDR1 LNHDA and CDR2 SQIVND (reference sequence). With 3 bases removed from V and 4 bases from J, the gap between germline ends came to 16 bases. CDR3 length equals 16 residues. DNA of the CDR3: TGTGCCAGTAGTATGAGTCTGAGGGAGACTTACAATGAGCAGTTCTTC. Its protein is CASSMSLRETYNEQFF.

The CDR3 DNA reads TGTGCCAGCAGTCTGACTAGCGGGAGTGATGAGCAGTTCTTC. Its protein is CASSLTSGSDEQFF. The chain employs TRBV6-5 and TRBJ2-1, with 12 bases lining up with TRBD2. The germline V gene encodes CDR1 MNHEY and CDR2 SVGAGI. The CDR3 is made up of 14 amino acids. Germline trimming cut 5 bases from V and 8 bases from J; bases unmatched to any gene: 4.

Details on this clone: One end of the junction fails to match germline, which may point to a read error. The rearrangement joins TRBV2 to TRBJ2-7, with 16 bases identical to TRBD2. The germline gives CDR1 SNHLY, CDR2 FYNNEI. There are 18 residues in the CDR3. CDR3 sequence (DNA): TGTGCCACCCTACGACCGGGACTAGCGGGAGGGCCCTCCAACGAGCAGTACTTC. Amino acid sequence: CATLRPGLAGGPSNEQYF.

V usage is TRBV2 and J usage is TRBJ2-1; D gene unclear. Trimming shortened V by 7 bases and J by 5 bases, and 12 bases separated the two germline ends. The CDR3 is 13 residues long. Germline V gene sequence: CDR1 SNHLY, CDR2 FYNNEI. Here the CDR3 DNA reads TGTGCCAGCATCGGAAATCTTAACAATGAGCAGTTCTTC. Its translation: CASIGNLNNEQFF.

The chain employs TRBV13 and TRBJ2-5, with TRBD2 as a possible D gene (5 bases). The CDR3 consists of 15 residues. In germline, CDR1 is PRHDT, CDR2 FYEKMQ (reference sequence). V gave up 4 bases and J gave up 4 bases, with 16 bases separating them. The CDR3 DNA follows: TGTGCCAGCAGCTACCGAGCGGAGTGGGGAGAGACCCAGTACTTC. It translates to CASSYRAEWGETQYF.

The V call is TRBV4-1, the J call TRBJ2-7; 12 bases are a match to TRBD2. The V gene's germline CDR1 is MGHRA and CDR2 YSYEKL. Trimming cost V 0 bases and J 4 bases; bases outside gene matches: 19. The CDR3 has 21 amino acids. The CDR3 sequence: CASSQDIRLAGALSFGYEQYF. The CDR3 DNA sequence: TGCGCCAGCAGCCAAGATATACGACTAGCGGGAGCCCTCTCTTTTGGGTACGAGCAGTACTTC.

This clone was seen a single time. This chain links TRBV6-5 with TRBJ2-7, with a possible D match to TRBD1 (5 bases). The CDR3 consists of 16 residues. Trimming took 7 bases from V and 3 from J, leaving 22 bases between them. Germline V CDR1 and CDR2: MNHEY, SVGAGI. The DNA for the CDR3 is TGTGCCAGCATTAACTCTTTCTTGACAGTCGACTACGAGCAGTACTTC. It yields the protein CASINSFLTVDYEQYF.

Comment on this clone: This sample includes further DNA sequences coding for the same CDR3. The J gene is TRBJ2-7, the V gene TRBV4-3; D ambiguous. The CDR3 is 15 amino acids. Germline V gives CDR1 LGHNA, CDR2 YSLEER. Deletions cut 0 bases from V and 0 bases from J, with 9 bases between. CDR3 residues: CASSQEVSSSYEQYF. Written as DNA, the CDR3 is TGCGCCAGCAGCCAAGAAGTCTCCTCCTCCTACGAGCAGTACTTC.

The table lists this clone with a few counts. At the DNA level, this CDR3 is encoded by other sequences in the same sample as well. The chain combines TRBV5-4 with TRBJ2-2; weak D call: TRBD1 (6 bases). Germline loops: CDR1 SGHNT, CDR2 YYREEE (reference sequence). V lost 0 bases to trimming and J lost 4 bases, with 10 bases between them. The CDR3 consists of 15 residues. The CDR3 is CASSLGRGSTGELFF. CDR3 coding DNA: TGTGCCAGCAGCTTGGGCAGGGGAAGCACCGGGGAGCTGTTTTTT.

Worth noting for this clone: Other DNA sequences in this specimen translate into the identical CDR3. This rearrangement joins TRBV11-2 to TRBJ2-5; no clear D gene. Germline CDR1 and CDR2: SGHAT and FQNNGV. CDR3 length: 12 amino acids. V gave up 0 bases and J gave up 4 bases, with 3 bases separating them. CDR3 in amino acids: CASSLEGETQYF. The CDR3 nucleotides are TGTGCCAGCAGCTTAGAAGGAGAGACCCAGTACTTC.

The chain carries TRBV7-9 and TRBJ1-1; 7 bases align to TRBD1. The V and J ends lost 5 bases and 8 bases, in that order; junction bases with no gene match: 14. This CDR3 contains 15 residues. Per germline, CDR1 SEHNR and CDR2 FQNEAQ (reference sequence). The CDR3 bases are TGTGCCAGCAGCCCCCCGGGACAGAGGGGCTCGGAAGCTTTCTTT. This encodes CASSPPGQRGSEAFF.

The chain recombines TRBV21-1 with TRBJ2-5. TRBV21-1 is tagged as a pseudogene. The CDR3 is made up of 15 amino acids. The CDR3 sequence: CASSKLGTPEETQYF. The DNA for the CDR3 is TGTGCCAGCAGCAAACTGGGGACCCCGGAAGAGACCCAGTACTTC.

The chain combines TRBV11-2 with TRBJ1-1, with D perhaps TRBD1 (5 bases). In germline, CDR1 is SGHAT, CDR2 FQNNGV. Trimming shortened V by 3 bases and J by 5 bases, and 10 bases separated the two germline ends. The CDR3 sequence is 13 residues long. The CDR3 region is CASSLGGRTEAFF. Here the CDR3 DNA reads TGTGCCAGCAGCTTGGGGGGAAGGACTGAAGCTTTCTTT. The full variable domain, rest sourced from reference TRBV11-2 and TRBJ1-1, is EAGVAQSPRYKIIEKRQSVAFWCNPISGHATLYWYQQILGQGPKLLIQFQNNGVVDDSQLPKDRFSAERLKGVDSTLKIQPAKLEDSAVYLCASSLGGRTEAFFGQGTRLTVV.

The gene calls are TRBV15 and TRBJ2-7; 7 nucleotides line up with TRBD1. Germline-derived CDR1 and CDR2 are LNHNV and YYDKDF (reference sequence). V lost 5 bases to trimming and J lost 6 bases; unmatched junction nucleotides: 7. CDR3 length: 13 amino acids. The DNA for the CDR3 is TGTGCCACCAGCCTCGACAGGGCAAGCGAGCAGTACTTC. It encodes CATSLDRASEQYF.

The chain employs TRBV5-1 and TRBJ1-2; TRBD1 might be the D (5 bases). From germline, CDR1 is SGHRS and CDR2 YFSETQ. Trimming pared 4 bases from V and 7 bases from J, leaving 14 bases between. CDR3 length: 13 amino acids. The CDR3 region has the DNA TGCGCCAGCAGCCTAAACCGGGACTTTGGCTACACCTTC. It codes for CASSLNRDFGYTF.

The chain recombines TRBV27 with TRBJ2-3; TRBD1 aligns across 9 bases. The germline V gene has CDR1 MNHEY and CDR2 SMNVEV (reference sequence). V shed 5 bases, J shed 1 base, and the junction held 10 bases outside the gene matches. The CDR3 runs 17 residues. The DNA of the CDR3 is TGTGCCAGCAGTCACTTAAAGACAGGGGGAGGCACAGATACGCAGTATTTT. Translated, it gives CASSHLKTGGGTDTQYF.

This clone has just one count. This chain connects TRBV30 to TRBJ1-6; 10 bases are shared with TRBD1. The V gene's germline CDR1 is GTSNPN and CDR2 SVGIG (reference sequence). This CDR3 contains 14 residues. Losses at the gene ends were 2 bases for V and 10 bases for J; bases not matched to a gene: 5. In nucleotides, the CDR3 is TGTGCCTGGAGTCTGGGACAGGGGTACTCACCCCTCCACTTT. It codes for CAWSLGQGYSPLHF. The full variable domain, rest sourced from reference TRBV30 and TRBJ1-6, is SQTIHQWPATLVQPVGSPLSLECTVEGTSNPNLYWYRQAAGRGLQLLFYSVGIGQISSEVPQNLSASRPQDRQFILSSKKLLLSDSGFYLCAWSLGQGYSPLHFGNGTRLTVT.

Points on this clone: The sample holds other DNA sequences that translate to the same CDR3. The genes are TRBV10-3 and TRBJ2-7, with D hard to call. Per germline, CDR1 ENHRY and CDR2 SYGVKD. The CDR3 has 13 residues. Deletions cut 3 bases from V and 0 bases from J, with 6 bases between. CDR3 amino acids: CAISESFSYEQYF. The CDR3 DNA is TGTGCCATCAGTGAAAGCTTCTCCTACGAGCAGTACTTC.

This sequence joins TRBV7-9 and TRBJ2-1, with no clear D. The CDR3 sequence is 14 residues long. Germline CDR1 is SEHNR and CDR2 is FQNEAQ (reference sequence). V lost 4 bases, J lost 5 bases, and 12 bases lay in between. The CDR3 is CASSSEARDNEQFF. CDR3 DNA sequence: TGTGCCAGCAGCTCAGAGGCCCGGGACAATGAGCAGTTCTTC.